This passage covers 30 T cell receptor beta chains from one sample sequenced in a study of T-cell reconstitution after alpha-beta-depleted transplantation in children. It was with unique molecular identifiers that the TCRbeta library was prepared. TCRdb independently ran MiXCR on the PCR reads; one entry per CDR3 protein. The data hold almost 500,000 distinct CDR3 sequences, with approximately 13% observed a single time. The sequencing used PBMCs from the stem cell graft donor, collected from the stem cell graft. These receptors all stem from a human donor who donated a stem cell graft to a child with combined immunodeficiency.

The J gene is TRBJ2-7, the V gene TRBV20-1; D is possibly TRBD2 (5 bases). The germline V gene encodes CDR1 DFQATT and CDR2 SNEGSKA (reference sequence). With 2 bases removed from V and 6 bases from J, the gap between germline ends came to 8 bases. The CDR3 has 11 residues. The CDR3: CSARNSAEQYF. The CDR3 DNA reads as TGCAGTGCTAGAAATAGCGCCGAGCAGTACTTC.

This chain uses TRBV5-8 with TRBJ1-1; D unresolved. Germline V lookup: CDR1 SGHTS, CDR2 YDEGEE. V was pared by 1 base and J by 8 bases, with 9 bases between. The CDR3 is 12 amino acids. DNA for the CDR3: TGTGCCAGCAGCTTGTGGACGCCGGAAGCTTTCTTT. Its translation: CASSLWTPEAFF.

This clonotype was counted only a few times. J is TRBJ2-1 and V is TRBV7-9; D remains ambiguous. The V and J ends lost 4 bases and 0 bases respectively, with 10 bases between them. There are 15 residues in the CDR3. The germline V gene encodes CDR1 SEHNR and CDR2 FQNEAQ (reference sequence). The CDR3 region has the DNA TGTGCCAGCAGCTCTTGGTCTAGCTCCTACAATGAGCAGTTCTTC. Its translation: CASSSWSSSYNEQFF.

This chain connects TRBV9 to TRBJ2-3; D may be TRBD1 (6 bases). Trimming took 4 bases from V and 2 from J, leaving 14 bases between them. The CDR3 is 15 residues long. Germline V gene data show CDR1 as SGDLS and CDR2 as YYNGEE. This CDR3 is CASSPQDSVTDTQYF. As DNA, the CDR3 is TGTGCCAGCAGCCCACAGGACAGCGTCACAGATACGCAGTATTTT.

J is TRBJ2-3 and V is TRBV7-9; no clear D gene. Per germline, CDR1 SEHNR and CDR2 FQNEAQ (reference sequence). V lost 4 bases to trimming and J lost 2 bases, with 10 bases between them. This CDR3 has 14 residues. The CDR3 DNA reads TGTGCCAGCAGCTCCACTACCCCCACAGATACGCAGTATTTT. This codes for CASSSTTPTDTQYF. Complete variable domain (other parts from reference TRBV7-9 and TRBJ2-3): DTGVSQNPRHKITKRGQNVTFRCDPISEHNRLYWYRQTLGQGPEFLTYFQNEAQLEKSRLLSDRFSAERPKGSFSTLEIQRTEQGDSAMYLCASSSTTPTDTQYFGPGTRLTVL.

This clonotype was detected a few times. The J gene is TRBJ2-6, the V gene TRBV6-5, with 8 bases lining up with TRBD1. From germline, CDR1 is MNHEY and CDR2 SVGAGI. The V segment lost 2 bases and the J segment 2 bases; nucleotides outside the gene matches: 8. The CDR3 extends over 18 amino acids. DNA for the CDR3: TGTGCCAGCAGTTACAGGACAGGGACGGGCCCTGGGGCCAACGTCCTGACTTTC. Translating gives CASSYRTGTGPGANVLTF.

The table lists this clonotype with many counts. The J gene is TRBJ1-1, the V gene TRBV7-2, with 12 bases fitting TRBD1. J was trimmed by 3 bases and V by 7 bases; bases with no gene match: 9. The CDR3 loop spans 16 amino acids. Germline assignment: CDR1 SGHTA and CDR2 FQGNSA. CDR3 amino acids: CASNFWDRGLDTEAFF. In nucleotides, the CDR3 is TGTGCCAGCAACTTTTGGGACAGGGGGCTTGACACTGAAGCTTTCTTT.

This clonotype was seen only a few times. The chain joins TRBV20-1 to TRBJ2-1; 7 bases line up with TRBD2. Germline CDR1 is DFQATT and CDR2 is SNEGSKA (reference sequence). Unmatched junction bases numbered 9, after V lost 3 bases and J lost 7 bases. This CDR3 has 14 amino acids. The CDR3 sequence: CSARVAGRLNEQFF. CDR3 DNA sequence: TGCAGTGCTAGGGTAGCGGGTAGGTTAAATGAGCAGTTCTTC.

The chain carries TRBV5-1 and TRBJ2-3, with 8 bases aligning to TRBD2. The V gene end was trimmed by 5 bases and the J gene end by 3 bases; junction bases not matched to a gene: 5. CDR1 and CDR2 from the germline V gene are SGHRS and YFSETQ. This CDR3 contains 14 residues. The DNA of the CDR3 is TGCGCCAGCAGACGGGAGGGCCTTACAGATACGCAGTATTTT. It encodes CASRREGLTDTQYF. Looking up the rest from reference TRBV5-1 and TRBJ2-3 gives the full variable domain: KAGVTQTPRYLIKTRGQQVTLSCSPISGHRSVSWYQQTPGQGLQFLFEYFSETQRNKGNFPGRFSGRQFSNSRSEMNVSTLELGDSALYLCASRREGLTDTQYFGPGTRLTVL.

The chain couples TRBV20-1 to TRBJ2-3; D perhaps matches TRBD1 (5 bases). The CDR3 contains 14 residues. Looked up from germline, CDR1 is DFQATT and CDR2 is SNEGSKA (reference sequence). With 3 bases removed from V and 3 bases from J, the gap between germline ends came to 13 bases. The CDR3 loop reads CSASKGAQTDTQYF. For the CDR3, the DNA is TGCAGTGCTAGCAAAGGGGCTCAGACAGATACGCAGTATTTT.

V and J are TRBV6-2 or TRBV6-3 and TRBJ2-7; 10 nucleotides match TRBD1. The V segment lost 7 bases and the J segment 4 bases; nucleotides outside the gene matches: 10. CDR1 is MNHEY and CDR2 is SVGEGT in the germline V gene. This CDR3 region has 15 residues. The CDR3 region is CASNKLGDRGYEQYF. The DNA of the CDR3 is TGTGCCAGCAATAAACTCGGGGACAGGGGTTACGAGCAGTACTTC.

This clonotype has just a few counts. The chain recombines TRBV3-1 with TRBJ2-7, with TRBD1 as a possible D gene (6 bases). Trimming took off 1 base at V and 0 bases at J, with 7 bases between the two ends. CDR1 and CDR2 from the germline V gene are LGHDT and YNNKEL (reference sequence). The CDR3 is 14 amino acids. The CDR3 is CASSQGTDSYEQYF. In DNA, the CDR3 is TGTGCCAGCAGCCAAGGGACAGACTCCTACGAGCAGTACTTC.

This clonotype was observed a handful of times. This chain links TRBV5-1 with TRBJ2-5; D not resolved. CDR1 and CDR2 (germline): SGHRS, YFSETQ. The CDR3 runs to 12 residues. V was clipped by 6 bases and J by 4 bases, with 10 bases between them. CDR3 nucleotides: TGCGCCAGCAACCTGCCGGGAGAGACCCAGTACTTC. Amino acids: CASNLPGETQYF. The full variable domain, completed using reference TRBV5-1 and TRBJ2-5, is KAGVTQTPRYLIKTRGQQVTLSCSPISGHRSVSWYQQTPGQGLQFLFEYFSETQRNKGNFPGRFSGRQFSNSRSEMNVSTLELGDSALYLCASNLPGETQYFGPGTRLLVL.

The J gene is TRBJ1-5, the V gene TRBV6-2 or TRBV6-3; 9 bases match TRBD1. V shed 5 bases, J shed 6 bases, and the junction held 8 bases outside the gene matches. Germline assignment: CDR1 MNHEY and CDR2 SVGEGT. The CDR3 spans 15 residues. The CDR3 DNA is TGTGCCAGCAGTCAGACCGGGACAGGGTTTCAGCCCCAGCATTTT. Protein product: CASSQTGTGFQPQHF.

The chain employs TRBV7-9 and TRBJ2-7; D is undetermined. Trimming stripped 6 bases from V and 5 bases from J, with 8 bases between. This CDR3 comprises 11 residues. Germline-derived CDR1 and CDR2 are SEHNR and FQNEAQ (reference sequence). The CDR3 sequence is CASRIGHEQYF. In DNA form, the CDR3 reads TGTGCCAGCAGAATTGGCCACGAGCAGTACTTC.

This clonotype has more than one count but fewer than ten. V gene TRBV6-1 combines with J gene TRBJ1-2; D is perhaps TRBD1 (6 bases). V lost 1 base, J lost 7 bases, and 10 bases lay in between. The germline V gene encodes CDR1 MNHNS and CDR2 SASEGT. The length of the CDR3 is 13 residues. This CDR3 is CASSEDPGAGYTF. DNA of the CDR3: TGTGCCAGCAGTGAAGATCCAGGGGCTGGCTACACCTTC.

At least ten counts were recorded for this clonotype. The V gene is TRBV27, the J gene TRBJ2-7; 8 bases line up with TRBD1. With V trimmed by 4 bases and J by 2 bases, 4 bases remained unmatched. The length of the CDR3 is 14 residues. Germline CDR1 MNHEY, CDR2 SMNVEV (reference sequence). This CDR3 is CASSSTGGPYEQYF. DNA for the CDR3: TGTGCCAGCAGTTCCACAGGGGGTCCCTACGAGCAGTACTTC.

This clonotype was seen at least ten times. The CDR3 region is CASSWTSGYNEQFF. The CDR3 DNA sequence: TGTGCCAGCAGCTGGACTAGCGGCTACAATGAGCAGTTCTTC. The rearrangement links TRBV12-3 or TRBV12-4 to TRBJ2-1, with 10 bases lining up with TRBD2. The V segment lost 6 bases and the J segment 3 bases; nucleotides outside the gene matches: 2. The CDR3 sequence is 14 residues long.

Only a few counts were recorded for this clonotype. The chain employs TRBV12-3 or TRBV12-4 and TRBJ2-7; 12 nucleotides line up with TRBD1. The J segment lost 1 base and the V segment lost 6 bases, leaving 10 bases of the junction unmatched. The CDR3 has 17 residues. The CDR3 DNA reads TGTGCCAGCAGCCAGGGACAGGGGGCGAGTCGATCCTACGAGCAGTACTTC. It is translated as CASSQGQGASRSYEQYF.

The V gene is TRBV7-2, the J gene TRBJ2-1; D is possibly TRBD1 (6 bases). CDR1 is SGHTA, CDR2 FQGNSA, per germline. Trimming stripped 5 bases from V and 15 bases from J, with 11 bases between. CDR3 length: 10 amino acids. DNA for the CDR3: TGTGCCAGCAGCCAGGGGAGTATGTTCTTC. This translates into CASSQGSMFF.

CDR3 protein: CASSSRVWEQFF. The CDR3 coding sequence is TGTGCCAGCAGTTCCAGGGTTTGGGAGCAGTTCTTC. The rearrangement links TRBV12-3 or TRBV12-4 to TRBJ2-1, with D possibly matching TRBD1 (5 bases). Deletions cut 4 bases from V and 10 bases from J, with 11 bases between. The CDR3 sequence is 12 residues long.

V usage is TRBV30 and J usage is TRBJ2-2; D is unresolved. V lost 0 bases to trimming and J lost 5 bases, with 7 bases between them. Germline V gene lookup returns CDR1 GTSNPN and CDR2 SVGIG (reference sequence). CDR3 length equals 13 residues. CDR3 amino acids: CAWSVRKTGELFF. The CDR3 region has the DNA TGTGCCTGGAGTGTAAGAAAGACCGGGGAGCTGTTTTTT.

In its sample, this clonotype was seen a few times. As DNA, the CDR3 is TGCGCCAGCAGCCCAGCGGGCGGGGCAACGGACATTCAGTACTTC. This encodes CASSPAGGATDIQYF. The chain recombines TRBV5-1 with TRBJ2-4, with a tentative D call TRBD2 (6 bases). Trimming removed 4 bases from V and 8 bases from J, with 19 bases in between. CDR3 size: 15 residues. CDR1 SGHRS and CDR2 YFSETQ come from the germline V gene.

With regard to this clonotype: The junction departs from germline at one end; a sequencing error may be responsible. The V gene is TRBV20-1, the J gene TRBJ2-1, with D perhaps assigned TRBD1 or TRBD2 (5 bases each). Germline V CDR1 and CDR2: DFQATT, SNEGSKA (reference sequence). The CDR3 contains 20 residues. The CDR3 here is CCARGTPGPEDSWGSNEQFF. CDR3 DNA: TGCTGTGCTAGAGGGACCCCCGGACCAGAAGATAGTTGGGGATCAAATGAGCAGTTCTTC.

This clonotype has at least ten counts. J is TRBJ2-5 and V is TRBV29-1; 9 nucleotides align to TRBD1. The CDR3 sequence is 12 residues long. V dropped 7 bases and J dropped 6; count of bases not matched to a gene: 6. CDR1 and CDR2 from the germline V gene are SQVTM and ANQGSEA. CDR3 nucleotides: TGCAGCGCAGACAGGGGGGGGAAGACCCAGTACTTC. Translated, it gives CSADRGGKTQYF.

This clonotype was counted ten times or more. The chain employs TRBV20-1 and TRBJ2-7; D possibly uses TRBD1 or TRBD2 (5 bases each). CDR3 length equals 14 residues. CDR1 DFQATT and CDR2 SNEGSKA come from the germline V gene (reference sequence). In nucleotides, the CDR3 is TGCAGCTCTCCCGGGACCCCCGACGCCTACGAGCAGTACTTC. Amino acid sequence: CSSPGTPDAYEQYF.

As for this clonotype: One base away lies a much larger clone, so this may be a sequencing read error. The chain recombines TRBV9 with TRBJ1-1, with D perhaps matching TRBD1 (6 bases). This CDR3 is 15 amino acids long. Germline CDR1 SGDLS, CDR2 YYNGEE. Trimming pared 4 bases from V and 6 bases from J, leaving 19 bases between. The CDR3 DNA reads TGTGCCAGCAGCTTCCACGGGGGGCCGAGCGCTGAAGCTTTCTTT. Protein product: CASSFHGGPSAEAFF.

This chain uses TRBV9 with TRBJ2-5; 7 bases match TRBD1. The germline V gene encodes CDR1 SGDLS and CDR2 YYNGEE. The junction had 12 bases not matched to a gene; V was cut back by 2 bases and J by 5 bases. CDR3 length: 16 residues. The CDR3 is CASSVGTVGYHETQYF. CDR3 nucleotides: TGTGCCAGCAGCGTTGGGACAGTTGGTTATCATGAGACCCAGTACTTC.

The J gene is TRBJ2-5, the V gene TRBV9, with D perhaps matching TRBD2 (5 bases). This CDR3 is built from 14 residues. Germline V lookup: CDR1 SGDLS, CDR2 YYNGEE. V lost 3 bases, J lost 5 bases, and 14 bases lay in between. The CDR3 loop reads CASSEGDWLETQYF. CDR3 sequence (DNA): TGTGCCAGCAGCGAGGGAGACTGGTTGGAGACCCAGTACTTC.

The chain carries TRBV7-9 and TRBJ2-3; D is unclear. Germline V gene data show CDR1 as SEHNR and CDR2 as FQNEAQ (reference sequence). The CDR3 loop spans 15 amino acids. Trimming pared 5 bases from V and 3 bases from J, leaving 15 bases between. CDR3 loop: CASSPLPGLTDTQYF. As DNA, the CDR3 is TGTGCCAGCAGCCCCCTACCGGGTCTAACAGATACGCAGTATTTT. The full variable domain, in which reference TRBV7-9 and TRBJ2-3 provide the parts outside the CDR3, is DTGVSQNPRHKITKRGQNVTFRCDPISEHNRLYWYRQTLGQGPEFLTYFQNEAQLEKSRLLSDRFSAERPKGSFSTLEIQRTEQGDSAMYLCASSPLPGLTDTQYFGPGTRLTVL.